A single sample is the source of the 10 T cell receptor beta chains below, sequenced in a study of T cell responses to AZD1222 COVID-19 vaccine. Method: immunoSEQ multiplex PCR; TCRdb's copy keeps in-frame clones and lacks some. The table lists approximately 170,000 clones, around 91% of them singletons. The sequencing here drew on peripheral blood, taken on day 0 of AZD1222 vaccination. Receptors originate from an adult in good health.

The gene calls are TRBV25-1 and TRBJ2-7, with 9 positions matching TRBD1. CDR3 length: 15 residues. Per germline, CDR1 MGHDK and CDR2 SYGVNS. V trimming: 4 bases; J trimming: 5 bases; junction bases outside the gene matches: 9. CDR3 sequence: CASSGRTGVSDEQYF. The DNA for the CDR3 is TGTGCCAGCAGTGGGAGGACAGGGGTTTCCGACGAGCAGTACTTC.

The gene calls are TRBV28 and TRBJ2-7; D tentatively reads TRBD1 or TRBD2 (5 bases each). V was clipped by 2 bases and J by 5 bases, with 7 bases between them. Germline V lookup: CDR1 MDHEN, CDR2 SYDVKM. CDR3 size: 12 residues. The CDR3, as DNA: TGTGCCAGCAGTTTAAGAGGGGACGAGCAGTACTTC. This codes for CASSLRGDEQYF.

This chain connects TRBV10-1 to TRBJ2-3; D gene ambiguous. The CDR3 has 15 residues. With 2 bases removed from V and 4 bases from J, the gap between germline ends came to 13 bases. Germline V gene data show CDR1 as WNHNN and CDR2 as SYGVQD (reference sequence). The CDR3 region is CASSEGRAGADTQYF. In DNA, the CDR3 is TGCGCCAGCAGTGAGGGAAGGGCCGGCGCAGATACGCAGTATTTT.

The chain uses TRBV28 and TRBJ1-4, with unresolved D. Germline lookup yields CDR1 MDHEN and CDR2 SYDVKM. The CDR3 loop spans 11 amino acids. V was cut by 6 bases and J by 8 bases, with 7 bases left in between. The chain's CDR3 is CASSLGEKLFF. The DNA for the CDR3 is TGTGCCAGCAGCCTAGGGGAAAAACTGTTTTTT.

The chain combines TRBV7-9 with TRBJ2-2; 8 bases are shared with TRBD1. V lost 7 bases and J lost 2; bases outside the gene matches: 6. The germline V gene encodes CDR1 SEHNR and CDR2 FQNEAQ (reference sequence). The length of the CDR3 is 15 residues. As DNA, the CDR3 is TGTGCCAGCACTCCGGGACAGGAAAACACCGGGGAGCTGTTTTTT. Amino acids: CASTPGQENTGELFF.

This chain uses TRBV3-1 (or the pseudogene TRBV3-2) with TRBJ2-1; D gene ambiguous. Germline assignment: CDR1 LGHDT and CDR2 YNNKEL (reference sequence). Deletions cut 2 bases from V and 4 bases from J, with 9 bases between. The CDR3 covers 14 residues. This CDR3 is CASSQLVSYNEQFF. Written as DNA, the CDR3 is TGTGCCAGCAGCCAACTAGTATCGTACAATGAGCAGTTCTTC.

The rearrangement uses TRBV2 and TRBJ2-1; 14 bases match TRBD2. The germline CDR1 and CDR2 sequences are SNHLY and FYNNEI. V lost 3 bases to trimming and J lost 6 bases; unmatched junction nucleotides: 7. The CDR3 runs 17 residues. CDR3 bases: TGTGCCAGCAGTGAGACTAGCGGGGGGGCTCCATCCAATGAGCAGTTCTTC. Its protein is CASSETSGGAPSNEQFF.

The chain joins TRBV6-5 to TRBJ1-5; possible D gene TRBD1, 5 bases. V dropped 11 bases and J dropped 2 bases, with 13 bases sitting between them. The germline gives CDR1 MNHEY, CDR2 SVGAGI. CDR3 length: 13 amino acids. The CDR3 spells CAAAGRGNQPQHF. CDR3 sequence (DNA): TGTGCCGCCGCTGGCAGGGGCAATCAGCCCCAGCATTTT.

Of note for this clone: Other DNA sequences in this sample translate to the same CDR3. The chain recombines TRBV12-3 or TRBV12-4 with TRBJ1-2; 8 bases match TRBD1. The V and J ends lost 6 bases and 0 bases, in that order; junction bases with no gene match: 0. This CDR3 is 13 amino acids long. The CDR3 reads CASRTGANYGYTF. CDR3 in DNA: TGTGCCAGCAGGACAGGGGCTAACTATGGCTACACCTTC.

The chain has TRBV6-6 and TRBJ2-7, with a weak D call TRBD2 (6 bases). The germline gives CDR1 MNHNY, CDR2 SVGAGI (reference sequence). CDR3 length: 15 residues. Trimming removed 6 bases from V and 0 bases from J, with 15 bases in between. This chain's CDR3 is CASSPRDGSSYEQYF. CDR3 nucleotide sequence: TGTGCCAGCAGCCCCAGGGACGGGAGCTCCTACGAGCAGTACTTC.